This T cell receptor (beta chain) was captured by sequencing in a study of CD8+ T cells in alopecia areata. V was shortened by 4 bases and J by 2 bases, with 14 bases between the two germline ends. Germline V gene sequence: CDR1 SGHAT, CDR2 FQNNGV. The CDR3 extends over 15 amino acids. In each case, RNA was isolated and then reverse transcribed into cDNA as the sequencing template. Assay: immunoSEQ multiplex PCR; the TCRdb copy retains only in-frame clones and omits some. Among about 250,000 clones listed, roughly 69% were seen once. The chain joins TRBV11-2 to TRBJ2-5; TRBD2 is a possible D gene (5 bases). Specimen: CD4+ T cells sorted from blood, collected at week 0. This clonotype was obtained from a human donor with alopecia areata. CDR3 region: CASSSGLAMQETQYF. The CDR3 DNA follows: TGTGCCAGCAGCTCGGGCCTAGCAATGCAAGAGACCCAGTACTTC.